What follows are 26 T cell receptor beta chains derived from one specimen sequenced in a study of T cells in Graves' hyperthyroidism and ophthalmopathy. RNA transcripts served as the template for amplifying TCR beta CDR3 regions. HTBI primers were employed in a first-round RT-PCR of the TCR CDR3. TCRdb passed the multiplex PCR reads through MiXCR, listing each CDR3 protein once. The sample includes a few hundred thousand distinct CDR3 sequences, under 25% seen only once; the top ten take less than 65%. Material for sequencing was blood. The receptors were sampled from a woman aged 45-59 years with Graves' hyperthyroidism.

The chain carries TRBV3-1 and TRBJ2-4; perhaps TRBD2 as D (6 bases). Germline-derived CDR1 and CDR2 are LGHDT and YNNKEL (reference sequence). The CDR3 consists of 14 residues. V shed 6 bases and J shed 3 bases, with 12 bases lying between them. The CDR3 DNA reads TGTGCCAGCAGTGGTAGCGGCCTCAAAAACATTCAGTACTTC. It codes for CASSGSGLKNIQYF.

The rearrangement links TRBV5-1 to TRBJ2-6; tentative D call: TRBD2 (5 bases). The germline V gene has CDR1 SGHRS and CDR2 YFSETQ. V lost 4 bases and J 1 base, leaving 12 bases between the germline ends. This CDR3 region has 16 residues. CDR3 DNA: TGCGCCAGCAGCACCGGACTGTTATCTGGGGCCAACGTCCTGACTTTC. Its protein product is CASSTGLLSGANVLTF.

The chain recombines TRBV19 with TRBJ2-3; 8 bases match TRBD1. The CDR3 has 14 amino acids. Trimming at V came to 5 bases and at J to 0 bases, leaving 1 base not matched to a gene. Germline assignment: CDR1 LNHDA and CDR2 SQIVND (reference sequence). The CDR3 sequence: CASSDRGSTDTQYF. CDR3 DNA sequence: TGTGCCAGTAGTGACAGGGGAAGCACAGATACGCAGTATTTT.

This clonotype was seen ten or more times. V usage is TRBV29-1 and J usage is TRBJ2-7; 7 bases are shared with TRBD1. The trim removed 5 bases at V and 7 bases at J, leaving 8 bases unmatched. The germline V gene encodes CDR1 SQVTM and CDR2 ANQGSEA. This CDR3 is built from 12 residues. The chain's CDR3 is CSVNPTGYEQYF. For the CDR3, the DNA is TGCAGCGTTAACCCGACAGGGTATGAGCAGTACTTC.

There are many counts of this clonotype. V usage is TRBV30 and J usage is TRBJ1-1; no firm D call. V lost 3 bases and J lost 1, with 9 bases in between. Germline V gene data show CDR1 as GTSNPN and CDR2 as SVGIG (reference sequence). This CDR3 is built from 13 residues. The CDR3 DNA is TGTGCCTGGAGAATCAACAGGAACACTGAAGCTTTCTTT. It yields the protein CAWRINRNTEAFF.

In this sample, this clonotype turned up many times. V usage is TRBV6-1 and J usage is TRBJ2-1, with D possibly called TRBD1 or TRBD2 (5 bases each). V gave up 7 bases and J gave up 4 bases, with 26 bases separating them. The CDR3 is 18 amino acids. Germline CDR1 MNHNS, CDR2 SASEGT. The DNA of the CDR3 is TGTGCCAGCACTCGTATGCCCCCCGGGACGACCCCATACAATGAGCAGTTCTTC. Translated, it gives CASTRMPPGTTPYNEQFF.

There are many counts of this clonotype. The chain uses TRBV11-2 and TRBJ2-7; D is perhaps TRBD1 or TRBD2 (6 bases each). Germline lookup yields CDR1 SGHAT and CDR2 FQNNGV. Trimming removed 4 bases from V and 4 bases from J, with 17 bases in between. CDR3 length: 15 amino acids. CDR3 protein: CASSSLSGAQYEQYF. CDR3 DNA sequence: TGTGCCAGCAGCTCGTTGTCGGGGGCGCAGTACGAGCAGTACTTC.

This clonotype was recorded at least ten times. DNA of the CDR3: TGTGCCAGCTCACCCCCCGGGACAGGGACAGACGTGCAGTACTTC. Translated: CASSPPGTGTDVQYF. V usage is TRBV18 and J usage is TRBJ2-7, with 9 bases that match TRBD1. Germline assignment: CDR1 KGHSH and CDR2 LQKENI. Trimming took 3 bases from V and 9 from J; bases not matched to a gene: 12. This CDR3 has 15 amino acids.

This clonotype was counted ten times or more. This sequence joins TRBV20-1 and TRBJ1-4; weak D call: TRBD1 (5 bases). Germline lookup yields CDR1 DFQATT and CDR2 SNEGSKA (reference sequence). The V end lost 1 base, the J end lost 4 bases, and 7 bases lay between the germline ends. This CDR3 is built from 13 residues. DNA of the CDR3: TGCAGTGCTAGAGTAGGGGTTAATGAAAAACTGTTTTTT. Translating it yields CSARVGVNEKLFF.

V usage is TRBV30 and J usage is TRBJ1-3; 7 positions agree with TRBD1. CDR1 is GTSNPN and CDR2 is SVGIG in the germline V gene (reference sequence). The CDR3 extends over 15 amino acids. J gave up 0 bases and V 4 bases, and 6 bases lay outside the gene matches. The CDR3 DNA follows: TGTGCCTGGAATGGAGACAGGGACTCTGGAAACACCATATATTTT. This gives the protein CAWNGDRDSGNTIYF.

A note on this clonotype: A much larger clone lies a single base off, so this may be a read error. The chain combines TRBV29-1 with TRBJ2-1; D is uncertain. Trimming cost V 7 bases and J 9 bases, with 13 bases left between them. The CDR3 covers 11 residues. Germline CDR1 is SQVTM and CDR2 is ANQGSEA. The CDR3 nucleotides read TGCAGCGCTGCAGATGGGGTTGAGCAGTTCTTC. This codes for CSAADGVEQFF.

This clonotype occurred many times. V and J are TRBV2 and TRBJ2-7; 9 positions match TRBD2. Germline-derived CDR1 and CDR2 are SNHLY and FYNNEI. This CDR3 is 13 amino acids long. The ends lost 7 bases at V and 3 bases at J; junction bases unmatched: 4. For the CDR3, the DNA is TGTGCCAGCACCAAGACTAGCGGCTACGAGCAGTACTTC. Translation: CASTKTSGYEQYF.

This clonotype occurred many times. This chain connects TRBV2 to TRBJ1-1; no clear D. CDR1 SNHLY and CDR2 FYNNEI come from the germline V gene. Trimming left V 4 bases short and J 4 bases short, with 13 bases between. This CDR3 comprises 14 residues. This CDR3 is CASSAGSFGTEAFF. CDR3 nucleotides: TGTGCCAGCAGTGCTGGCAGCTTTGGCACTGAAGCTTTCTTT.

This clonotype was detected ten times or more. The rearrangement links TRBV7-3 to TRBJ1-6; 7 bases are a match to TRBD1. The CDR3 totals 20 residues. In germline, CDR1 is SGHTA, CDR2 FQGTGA. With 5 bases clipped from V and 1 base from J, the junction kept 17 bases outside the gene matches. CDR3 DNA: TGTGCCAGCAGCCGCTACCTTCTTACAGGGGACGGATCCTATAATTCACCCCTCCACTTT. The encoded protein is CASSRYLLTGDGSYNSPLHF.

This chain links TRBV5-1 with TRBJ2-7, with 7 bases that match TRBD2. CDR1 is SGHRS and CDR2 is YFSETQ in the germline V gene. The ends lost 10 bases at V and 1 base at J; junction bases unmatched: 11. The CDR3 has 14 amino acids. The CDR3 loop reads CASSAGVGSYEQYF. The CDR3 DNA follows: TGCGCCTCCTCGGCGGGGGTCGGTTCCTACGAGCAGTACTTC. Full variable domain (remainder filled in from reference TRBV5-1 and TRBJ2-7): KAGVTQTPRYLIKTRGQQVTLSCSPISGHRSVSWYQQTPGQGLQFLFEYFSETQRNKGNFPGRFSGRQFSNSRSEMNVSTLELGDSALYLCASSAGVGSYEQYFGPGTRLTVT.

This clonotype came up many times. The chain carries TRBV5-6 and TRBJ2-5, with 12 bases fitting TRBD2. This CDR3 comprises 15 residues. Trimming took 4 bases from V and 2 from J; bases not matched to a gene: 3. Germline V gene sequence: CDR1 SGHDT, CDR2 YYEEEE. The CDR3 DNA reads as TGTGCCAGCAGCCGACTAGCGGGAGAACAAGAGACCCAGTACTTC. Residues: CASSRLAGEQETQYF.

This clonotype was picked up many times. The chain combines TRBV2 with TRBJ1-5, with D unresolved. Per germline, CDR1 SNHLY and CDR2 FYNNEI. The CDR3 contains 13 residues. V was trimmed by 9 bases and J by 5 bases, leaving 14 bases between them. The CDR3 DNA follows: TGTGCCAGTCATCTTCGTCGCGATCAGCCCCAGCATTTT. This codes for CASHLRRDQPQHF. Based on the CDR3 plus reference TRBV2 and TRBJ1-5, the full variable domain is EPEVTQTPSHQVTQMGQEVILRCVPISNHLYFYWYRQILGQKVEFLVSFYNNEISEKSEIFDDQFSVERPDGSNFTLKIRSTKLEDSAMYFCASHLRRDQPQHFGDGTRLSIL.

J is TRBJ2-3 and V is TRBV30, with TRBD1 matching over 9 bases. Germline V gene lookup returns CDR1 GTSNPN and CDR2 SVGIG (reference sequence). The CDR3 sequence is 14 residues long. This CDR3 reads CASTGQGRTDTQYF. CDR3 in DNA: TGTGCTTCCACGGGACAGGGCCGCACAGATACGCAGTATTTT.

This clonotype came up many times. This chain connects TRBV2 to TRBJ1-6; D gene uncertain. The germline V gene has CDR1 SNHLY and CDR2 FYNNEI. The CDR3 contains 15 residues. V lost 1 base and J lost 9, with 13 bases in between. The CDR3 protein is CASSEGWVWGSPLHF. CDR3 nucleotides: TGTGCCAGCAGTGAAGGCTGGGTTTGGGGTTCACCCCTCCACTTT. Full variable domain (outside the CDR3, taken from reference TRBV2 and TRBJ1-6): EPEVTQTPSHQVTQMGQEVILRCVPISNHLYFYWYRQILGQKVEFLVSFYNNEISEKSEIFDDQFSVERPDGSNFTLKIRSTKLEDSAMYFCASSEGWVWGSPLHFGNGTRLTVT.

This clonotype was recorded many times. V and J are TRBV5-5 and TRBJ2-2; D possibly uses TRBD1 or TRBD2 (6 bases each). The CDR3 spans 16 residues. The V gene's germline CDR1 is SGHKS and CDR2 YYEKEE (reference sequence). V was shortened by 0 bases and J by 4 bases, with 13 bases between the two germline ends. CDR3 DNA sequence: TGTGCCAGCAGCTTGGTTACAGGGAGGCGCACCGGGGAGCTGTTTTTT. Amino acid sequence: CASSLVTGRRTGELFF.

This clonotype appeared many times. The rearrangement uses TRBV28 and TRBJ1-1; 7 bases fit TRBD1. With 3 bases clipped from V and 8 bases from J, the junction kept 12 bases outside the gene matches. Germline V lookup: CDR1 MDHEN, CDR2 SYDVKM. The CDR3 runs 15 residues. The CDR3 spells CASSFPTGLGGEAFF. For the CDR3, the DNA is TGTGCCAGCAGTTTCCCGACAGGGTTAGGGGGAGAAGCTTTCTTT.

This clonotype was recorded many times. This chain uses TRBV11-2 with TRBJ2-3; TRBD2 matches at 7 bases. Trimming at V came to 3 bases and at J to 1 base, leaving 10 bases not matched to a gene. The length of the CDR3 is 17 residues. Germline CDR1 and CDR2: SGHAT and FQNNGV. DNA of the CDR3: TGTGCCAGCAGCTTCCTCGGGACTACCAAGCGCACAGATACGCAGTATTTT. Protein sequence: CASSFLGTTKRTDTQYF.

About this clonotype: This may be a read error, as it is one base from a much larger clone. The chain recombines TRBV30 with TRBJ2-7; D ambiguous. Germline-derived CDR1 and CDR2 are GTSNPN and SVGIG (reference sequence). The CDR3 is 12 amino acids. DNA for the CDR3: TGTGCCTGGAGTGTCGGCTCCTACGAGCAGCACTTC. This encodes CAWSVGSYEQHF. Together with reference TRBV30 and TRBJ2-7, the CDR3 gives the full variable domain: SQTIHQWPATLVQPVGSPLSLECTVEGTSNPNLYWYRQAAGRGLQLLFYSVGIGQISSEVPQNLSASRPQDRQFILSSKKLLLSDSGFYLCAWSVGSYEQHFGPGTRLTVT.

This clonotype has only a few counts. The chain joins TRBV6-6 to TRBJ2-2; possibly TRBD2 for D (5 bases). The CDR3 length is 14 residues. In germline, CDR1 is MNHNY, CDR2 SVGAGI (reference sequence). The germline V and J ends were trimmed by 0 bases and 6 bases, with 8 bases remaining between them. CDR3 in amino acids: CASSYSSGPGELFF. CDR3 DNA sequence: TGTGCCAGCAGTTACTCCAGCGGCCCCGGGGAGCTGTTTTTT.

The chain uses TRBV7-9 and TRBJ2-3; 9 nucleotides agree with TRBD1. Germline loops: CDR1 SEHNR, CDR2 FQNEAQ (reference sequence). V lost 5 bases and J lost 0; bases outside the gene matches: 3. This CDR3 region has 15 residues. In DNA form, the CDR3 reads TGTGCCAGCAGCCGACAGGGGGGGAGCACAGATACGCAGTATTTT. This encodes CASSRQGGSTDTQYF.

The table lists this clonotype with many counts. This chain connects TRBV20-1 to TRBJ2-3, with D perhaps TRBD2 (6 bases). Germline V gene lookup returns CDR1 DFQATT and CDR2 SNEGSKA (reference sequence). V gave up 1 base and J gave up 6 bases, with 11 bases separating them. The CDR3 has 13 residues. The CDR3 nucleotides are TGCAGTGCTAGAGGGGGGGTGGGCGATACGCAGTATTTT. It encodes CSARGGVGDTQYF.